Below, 31 T cell receptor beta chains from the same sample are listed, as sequenced in a study of cytotoxic CD8 clonotypes in ibrutinib-treated CLL. Profiled with immunoSEQ multiplex PCR; TCRdb holds only in-frame clones, not every one. The repertoire holds some 24,000 clones, with nearly 80% as singletons. Sequenced here: PBMCs, sampled before ibrutinib treatment. Receptors were obtained from a human donor with chronic lymphocytic leukemia.

The count of this clone is one. The V gene is TRBV11-2, the J gene TRBJ2-5; D is unresolved. This CDR3 comprises 15 residues. Looked up from germline, CDR1 is SGHAT and CDR2 is FQNNGV. V was shortened by 1 base and J by 1 base, with 10 bases between the two germline ends. DNA for the CDR3: TGTGCCAGCAGCTTAGGTGGGCGGTTCCAAGAGACCCAGTACTTC. Translated: CASSLGGRFQETQYF. The full variable domain, its missing parts supplied by reference TRBV11-2 and TRBJ2-5, is EAGVAQSPRYKIIEKRQSVAFWCNPISGHATLYWYQQILGQGPKLLIQFQNNGVVDDSQLPKDRFSAERLKGVDSTLKIQPAKLEDSAVYLCASSLGGRFQETQYFGPGTRLLVL.

This clone occurred a few times. This chain uses TRBV5-1 with TRBJ1-1; tentative D call: TRBD1 (6 bases). CDR3 length: 15 residues. Germline V gives CDR1 SGHRS, CDR2 YFSETQ. Trimming pared 4 bases from V and 1 base from J, leaving 14 bases between. CDR3 residues: CASSDTGTSNTEAFF. The CDR3 bases are TGCGCCAGCAGCGATACAGGGACCTCGAACACTGAAGCTTTCTTT.

J is TRBJ1-5 and V is TRBV2; maybe TRBD1 (5 bases). The V end lost 6 bases, the J end lost 7 bases, and 13 bases lay between the germline ends. Germline values: CDR1 SNHLY, CDR2 FYNNEI. This CDR3 spans 13 amino acids. Here the CDR3 DNA reads TGTGCCAGCAGCTCGGGACTCTGGCAGCCCCAGCATTTT. It translates to CASSSGLWQPQHF.

The chain carries TRBV5-4 and TRBJ1-2; unclear D gene. This CDR3 contains 14 residues. Trimming stripped 4 bases from V and 3 bases from J, with 13 bases between. The germline V gene encodes CDR1 SGHNT and CDR2 YYREEE (reference sequence). CDR3 amino acids: CASSGSASDYGYTF. CDR3 coding DNA: TGTGCCAGCAGCGGGTCCGCCTCGGACTATGGCTACACCTTC. The variable domain in full, with the rest retrieved from reference TRBV5-4 and TRBJ1-2, is ETGVTQSPTHLIKTRGQQVTLRCSSQSGHNTVSWYQQALGQGPQFIFQYYREEENGRGNFPPRFSGLQFPNYSSELNVNALELDDSALYLCASSGSASDYGYTFGSGTRLTVV.

The V call is TRBV7-8, the J call TRBJ2-7; the D is unclear. The CDR3 runs 14 residues. Trimming shortened V by 3 bases and J by 0 bases, and 9 bases separated the two germline ends. The germline gives CDR1 SGHVS, CDR2 FQNEAQ. The CDR3 here is CASSFGLFSYEQYF. As DNA, the CDR3 is TGTGCCAGCAGCTTCGGTCTGTTCTCCTACGAGCAGTACTTC.

The chain recombines TRBV28 with TRBJ1-6, with D hard to call. V was clipped by 5 bases and J by 9 bases, with 11 bases between them. Germline values: CDR1 MDHEN, CDR2 SYDVKM. This CDR3 has 13 amino acids. The CDR3 DNA reads as TGTGCCAGCAGTCCGGACGGGCGTTCACCCCTCCACTTT. Its protein product is CASSPDGRSPLHF.

The rearrangement joins TRBV7-2 to TRBJ1-5; no reliable D call. V shed 8 bases and J shed 4 bases, with 15 bases lying between them. Germline V gene sequence: CDR1 SGHTA, CDR2 FQGNSA. The CDR3 sequence is 14 residues long. The CDR3 bases are TGTGCCAGCGCCGCCGGGAGTTCGAATCAGCCCCAGCATTTT. This codes for CASAAGSSNQPQHF.

The chain combines TRBV9 with TRBJ1-2; 9 bases are a match to TRBD1. CDR1 and CDR2 (germline): SGDLS, YYNGEE. The length of the CDR3 is 15 residues. V lost 3 bases and J lost 2; bases outside the gene matches: 5. In nucleotides, the CDR3 is TGTGCCAGCAGCGACGGACAGGGGACAAACTATGGCTACACCTTC. Its protein product is CASSDGQGTNYGYTF.

The gene calls are TRBV9 and TRBJ2-7, with D unclear. The germline V and J ends were trimmed by 4 bases and 2 bases, with 13 bases remaining between them. In germline, CDR1 is SGDLS, CDR2 YYNGEE. CDR3 length: 14 residues. CDR3 amino acids: CASSPTRGAYEQYF. The CDR3 nucleotides read TGTGCCAGCAGCCCCACCCGCGGTGCCTACGAGCAGTACTTC. Using reference TRBV9 and TRBJ2-7 for the parts outside the CDR3, the full variable domain is DSGVTQTPKHLITATGQRVTLRCSPRSGDLSVYWYQQSLDQGLQFLIQYYNGEERAKGNILERFSAQQFPDLHSELNLSSLELGDSALYFCASSPTRGAYEQYFGPGTRLTVT.

This clone showed up just a few times. V gene TRBV18 combines with J gene TRBJ2-2, with 7 bases identical to TRBD1. Germline V lookup: CDR1 KGHSH, CDR2 LQKENI. The CDR3 extends over 18 amino acids. V shed 0 bases and J 4 bases; nucleotides not matched to a gene: 11. Here the CDR3 reads CASSPPIYRDRSTGELFF. CDR3 coding DNA: TGTGCCAGCTCACCACCGATATACCGGGACAGAAGCACCGGGGAGCTGTTTTTT. The variable domain in full, with the rest retrieved from reference TRBV18 and TRBJ2-2, is NAGVMQNPRHLVRRRGQEARLRCSPMKGHSHVYWYRQLPEEGLKFMVYLQKENIIDESGMPKERFSAEFPKEGPSILRIQQVVRGDSAAYFCASSPPIYRDRSTGELFFGEGSRLTVL.

V gene TRBV29-1 combines with J gene TRBJ1-1; 9 bases are a match to TRBD1. The CDR3 consists of 14 residues. Germline CDR1 and CDR2: SQVTM and ANQGSEA. J gave up 6 bases and V 4 bases, and 9 bases lay outside the gene matches. The CDR3 nucleotides are TGCAGCGTTGGGCACAGGGGGCGCGGCGCTGAAGCTTTCTTT. Its protein product is CSVGHRGRGAEAFF.

This clone was seen a single time. Written as DNA, the CDR3 is TGTGCCAGTAAGGAGGCAGGGCAAGGTGGCTACACCTTC. Its translation is CASKEAGQGGYTF. The chain uses TRBV19 and TRBJ1-2; the D gene is possibly TRBD1 (5 bases). This CDR3 has 13 amino acids. Germline assignment: CDR1 LNHDA and CDR2 SQIVND (reference sequence). Trimming took off 7 bases at V and 7 bases at J, with 16 bases between the two ends.

The rearrangement links TRBV11-3 to TRBJ2-7; D may be TRBD2 (6 bases). The germline gives CDR1 SGHNT, CDR2 YENEEA. V gave up 5 bases and J gave up 4 bases, with 18 bases separating them. CDR3 length: 15 residues. The CDR3 sequence: CASSLHSGAGYEQYF. The CDR3, as DNA: TGTGCCAGCAGCCTTCACAGCGGCGCGGGGTACGAGCAGTACTTC.

This rearrangement joins TRBV28 to TRBJ1-3; D remains ambiguous. The CDR3 is 15 amino acids. Germline loops: CDR1 MDHEN, CDR2 SYDVKM. The germline V and J ends were trimmed by 2 bases and 0 bases, with 8 bases remaining between them. The CDR3 protein is CASSLETSSGNTIYF. Written as DNA, the CDR3 is TGTGCCAGCAGTTTAGAGACCTCCTCTGGAAACACCATATATTTT.

This clone appeared a single time. The chain has TRBV5-4 and TRBJ2-3; D remains ambiguous. Looked up from germline, CDR1 is SGHNT and CDR2 is YYREEE (reference sequence). This CDR3 is 14 amino acids long. Between the trimmed V and J ends, which lost 1 base and 1 base, there was a span of 7 bases. CDR3 residues: CASSLSTRTDTQYF. The CDR3 DNA sequence: TGTGCCAGCAGCTTGTCAACCCGCACAGATACGCAGTATTTT.

V gene TRBV5-4 combines with J gene TRBJ2-1; TRBD1 matches 11 bases. Trimming removed 6 bases from V and 3 bases from J; junction bases left unmatched: 5. The CDR3 has 15 amino acids. Germline V lookup: CDR1 SGHNT, CDR2 YYREEE (reference sequence). The CDR3 coding sequence is TGTGCCAGCACCGTTGGGACAGGGGGCTACAATGAGCAGTTCTTC. Translating it yields CASTVGTGGYNEQFF.

The chain uses TRBV27 and TRBJ1-2; the match to TRBD1 covers 11 bases. Unmatched junction bases numbered 8, after V lost 4 bases and J lost 4 bases. Germline V gene data show CDR1 as MNHEY and CDR2 as SMNVEV (reference sequence). This CDR3 comprises 16 residues. The CDR3 DNA is TGTGCCAGCAGTTGGACAGGGGGCAACCCCATCTATGGCTACACCTTC. Protein sequence: CASSWTGGNPIYGYTF.

The chain uses TRBV5-1 and TRBJ2-7, with D uncertain. V dropped 4 bases and J dropped 0 bases, with 2 bases sitting between them. Germline CDR1 reads SGHRS; CDR2 reads YFSETQ. The CDR3 runs 11 residues. The DNA of the CDR3 is TGCGCCAGCAGCGACTCCTACGAGCAGTACTTC. It translates to CASSDSYEQYF.

This clone was detected only once. The chain uses TRBV6-4 and TRBJ2-1, with 9 bases identical to TRBD2. The germline CDR1 and CDR2 sequences are MRHNA and SNTAGT. The CDR3 runs to 21 residues. J lost 3 bases, V lost 0 bases, and 18 bases had no gene match. The CDR3 DNA reads TGTGCCAGCAGTGACTCAAACCCCACCCAGACCCTAGCGGGACTCTACAATGAGCAGTTCTTC. The encoded protein is CASSDSNPTQTLAGLYNEQFF.

The chain joins TRBV7-9 to TRBJ1-4, with D perhaps TRBD1 (6 bases). The CDR3 spans 15 residues. V lost 1 base, J lost 5 bases, and 11 bases lay in between. Looked up from germline, CDR1 is SEHNR and CDR2 is FQNEAQ (reference sequence). The CDR3 region is CASSLGGGPNEKLFF. The DNA for the CDR3 is TGTGCCAGCAGCTTAGGCGGGGGGCCGAATGAAAAACTGTTTTTT.

The V gene is TRBV19, the J gene TRBJ2-3; no firm D call. The CDR3 has 13 amino acids. Deletions cut 3 bases from V and 5 bases from J, with 9 bases between. Germline V gives CDR1 LNHDA, CDR2 SQIVND (reference sequence). The CDR3 is CASSITFRDTQYF. DNA of the CDR3: TGTGCCAGTAGTATCACATTTAGAGATACGCAGTATTTT.

In this sample, this clone turned up a few times. V usage is TRBV5-1 and J usage is TRBJ2-7, with 9 bases lining up with TRBD1. Germline loops: CDR1 SGHRS, CDR2 YFSETQ. J lost 2 bases, V lost 3 bases, and 9 bases had no gene match. The CDR3 covers 16 residues. In DNA, the CDR3 is TGCGCCAGCAGCTCAGGACAGGGGTCAACGACCTACGAGCAGTACTTC. Translating it yields CASSSGQGSTTYEQYF.

The J gene is TRBJ2-7, the V gene TRBV5-1, with D tentatively TRBD1 or TRBD2 (5 bases each). The CDR3 is made up of 13 amino acids. Germline V CDR1 and CDR2: SGHRS, YFSETQ. V lost 0 bases and J lost 4, with 8 bases in between. CDR3 nucleotides: TGCGCCAGCAGCTTGGGTGGGGGTTACGAGCAGTACTTC. Amino acid sequence: CASSLGGGYEQYF.

V usage is TRBV27 and J usage is TRBJ2-7; 8 nucleotides align to TRBD1. CDR3 length equals 15 residues. The germline V gene has CDR1 MNHEY and CDR2 SMNVEV (reference sequence). V shed 5 bases and J 3 bases; nucleotides not matched to a gene: 9. CDR3 nucleotides: TGTGCCAGCAGTCCGACTTTGACAGGGGACTACGAGCAGTACTTC. This translates into CASSPTLTGDYEQYF.

The CDR3 reads CASSLDYQPQHF. Written as DNA, the CDR3 is TGTGCCAGCAGCTTGGACTATCAGCCCCAGCATTTT. The chain combines TRBV7-2 with TRBJ1-5; D unresolved. From germline, CDR1 is SGHTA and CDR2 FQGNSA. The germline V and J ends were trimmed by 3 bases and 5 bases, with 5 bases remaining between them. CDR3 length: 12 residues.

The rearrangement links TRBV7-9 to TRBJ2-6; D may be TRBD1 (5 bases). This CDR3 has 15 residues. V lost 5 bases and J lost 2, with 10 bases in between. Germline V gives CDR1 SEHNR, CDR2 FQNEAQ (reference sequence). The CDR3 region has the DNA TGTGCCAGCAGCAGGGAAGGGGCTGGGGCCAACGTCCTGACTTTC. This sequence encodes CASSREGAGANVLTF.

The J gene is TRBJ2-3, the V gene TRBV10-3; D may be TRBD1 or TRBD2 (5 bases each). Germline CDR1 reads ENHRY; CDR2 reads SYGVKD. The CDR3 contains 15 residues. V gave up 2 bases and J gave up 2 bases, with 11 bases separating them. The CDR3 sequence is CAISEGMGPTDTQYF. The CDR3 DNA reads TGTGCCATCAGTGAGGGTATGGGACCCACAGATACGCAGTATTTT.

This chain joins TRBV6-4 and TRBJ2-3; possible D gene TRBD2, 6 bases. CDR1 is MRHNA, CDR2 SNTAGT, per germline. Trimming left V 5 bases short and J 0 bases short, with 12 bases between. CDR3 length: 15 residues. The CDR3 DNA reads TGTGCCAGCAGTCCGGGGAGCGGGAGCACAGATACGCAGTATTTT. Translating it yields CASSPGSGSTDTQYF.

J is TRBJ2-1 and V is TRBV19, with D uncertain. CDR1 is LNHDA, CDR2 SQIVND, per germline (reference sequence). The CDR3 extends over 11 amino acids. V was clipped by 5 bases and J by 10 bases, with 9 bases between them. The CDR3 region has the DNA TGTGCCAGTAGTGCGCTACAGGAGCAGTTCTTC. This sequence encodes CASSALQEQFF.

This rearrangement joins TRBV9 to TRBJ2-3, with D unclear. CDR3 length equals 15 residues. CDR1 SGDLS and CDR2 YYNGEE come from the germline V gene. Trimming cost V 0 bases and J 2 bases, with 10 bases left between them. The CDR3 DNA sequence: TGTGCCAGCAGCGTAGGAGTGGACCTCACAGATACGCAGTATTTT. Its protein is CASSVGVDLTDTQYF.

The V gene is TRBV18, the J gene TRBJ2-7; D might be TRBD1 (6 bases). Trimming took 3 bases from V and 6 from J, leaving 15 bases between them. The germline gives CDR1 KGHSH, CDR2 LQKENI. The CDR3 length is 14 residues. Here the CDR3 DNA reads TGTGCCAGCTCACCGCAGGGGAGACCCTTCGAGCAGTACTTC. It codes for CASSPQGRPFEQYF.